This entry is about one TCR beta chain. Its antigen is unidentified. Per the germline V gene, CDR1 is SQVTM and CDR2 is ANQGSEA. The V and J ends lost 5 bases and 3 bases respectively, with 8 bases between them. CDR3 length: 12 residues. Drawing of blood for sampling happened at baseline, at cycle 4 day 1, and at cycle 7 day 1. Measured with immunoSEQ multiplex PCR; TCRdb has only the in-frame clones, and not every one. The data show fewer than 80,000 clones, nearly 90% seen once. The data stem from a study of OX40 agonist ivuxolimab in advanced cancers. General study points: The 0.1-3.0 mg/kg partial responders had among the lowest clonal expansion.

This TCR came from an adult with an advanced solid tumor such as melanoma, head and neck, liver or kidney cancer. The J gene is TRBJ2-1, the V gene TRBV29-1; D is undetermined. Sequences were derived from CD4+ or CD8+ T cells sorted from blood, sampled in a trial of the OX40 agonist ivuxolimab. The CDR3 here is CSVQQNYNEQFF. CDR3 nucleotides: TGCAGCGTTCAACAGAACTACAATGAGCAGTTCTTC.